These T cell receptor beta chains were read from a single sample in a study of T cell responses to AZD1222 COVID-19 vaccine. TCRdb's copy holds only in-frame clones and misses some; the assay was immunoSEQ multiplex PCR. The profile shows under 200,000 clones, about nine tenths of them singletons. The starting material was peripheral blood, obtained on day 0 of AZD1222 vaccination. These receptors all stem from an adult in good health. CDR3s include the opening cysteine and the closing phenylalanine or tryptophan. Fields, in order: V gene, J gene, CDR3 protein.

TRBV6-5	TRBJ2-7	CASKRQGSHEQYF
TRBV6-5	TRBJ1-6	CASTEGSYYNSPLHF
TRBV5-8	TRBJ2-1	CASSLETSTNNEQFF
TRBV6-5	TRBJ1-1	CASRTPGLTNTEAFF
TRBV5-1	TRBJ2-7	CASSLGGQVGSYEQYF
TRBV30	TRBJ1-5	CAWNSAGTGSNQPQHF
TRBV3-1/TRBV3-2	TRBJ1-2	CASSQGQGYGYTF
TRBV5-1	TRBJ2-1	CASSLAAGVYNEQFF
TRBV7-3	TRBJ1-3	CASSLQSGPGNTIYF
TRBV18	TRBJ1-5	CASSPYGDDQPQHF
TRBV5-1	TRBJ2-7	CASSLVAAAQGEQYF
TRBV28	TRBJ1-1	CGTTQNTEAFF
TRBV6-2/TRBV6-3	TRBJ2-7	CASSYQHGAYEQYF
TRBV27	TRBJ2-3	CASSSPGQPTDTQYF